This paragraph reports one T cell receptor (beta chain). There is no known antigen for this receptor. Per-base qualities were not stored, and no clone one base away is much larger. The CDR3 goes from the cysteine to the phenylalanine over 15 residues. Just the 45-base CDR3 DNA is kept, in frame starting at base 1. Taken from the germline V gene (reference sequence), the CDR1 and CDR2 loops are MNHNY and SVGAGI. A distance of 14 bases separates the germline ends of V and J, which lose 6 bases and 2 bases respectively. The sample comes from a study of cytomegalovirus exposure and HLA in healthy donors (dated by TCRdb to about 2017). Study-wide context: An earlier analysis of several hundred of the donors reported about 290 Gb of sequence data and 120 million or so unique TCR beta sequences from about 200 million T cells. Across 300 to 500 genotyped donors of the cohort, an average of about 250,000 unique TCR beta nucleotide sequences per donor were sequenced, and roughly 20% of those sequences were non-productive. Donor age, sex, ethnicity and CMV serostatus were compiled together with the repertoire data. The study was designed to test whether signatures of past pathogen exposure could be identified by cataloging public T cell receptors. To decide whether each TCR beta V gene segment behaved as functional or pseudogenic, an earlier analysis of some 540 of the donors relied on high-throughput TCR beta sequencing. In a later analysis, previously published TCR beta repertoires from 500 to 750 donors were re-analyzed and high-resolution HLA genotyping was added so that TCR occurrence patterns could be studied. To predict cytomegalovirus infection status, the study combined high-throughput TCR immunosequencing, statistical association of individual TCRs with disease status, and machine learning. Because of strong linkage in the cohort, five DR-DQ haplotypes were treated as single units for association and clustering. HLA typing included class I and class II loci at four-digit resolution. About 300 gigabases of sequencing data and around 90 million unique TCR sequences made up an early release that covered about 640 HLA-typed donors. The genetic ancestry cluster associated with self-reported Caucasian donors included about 84% of the roughly 400 genotyped donors. Genome-wide SNP genotypes for about three fifths of the roughly 700 donors were used in a later genetic analysis, which treated that subset as a discovery cohort. In the later analysis, no new phenotypic data were used to find candidate immune exposures; instead, reliance was placed on TCR beta sequences and their occurrence across donors. Using immunosequencing, the study profiled T cell repertoires from about 610 subjects and related those repertoires to cytomegalovirus serostatus. Besides the first cohort of 666 subjects, a separate validation cohort made up of roughly 130 different subjects was used. Typing coverage varied by locus: roughly 620-640 donors for A, B, C, DRB1 and DQB1; roughly 500 for DQA1; more than 600 for DPA1; approximately 450 for DPB1. All discovery cohort repertoires had been generated on a single sequencing platform. Broad study findings and their caveats: A later analysis associated 17,000 or so TCR beta sequences with specific HLA alleles at a false discovery rate of 0.05. Most TCR sequences were seen in very few donors, while some public TCRs were found in many individuals. Because the 87-base-pair reads could not distinguish some IMGT-functional V segments, including TRBV6-2 and TRBV6-3, those segments were excluded. The only immune exposure information available for the cohort was CMV serostatus. A group of highly shared sequence variants was considered likely to be a technical artifact of the sequencing pipeline. The classifier was reported to diagnose cytomegalovirus status with high specificity and sensitivity in both the original and validation cohorts. In a later analysis, TCR association rates were found to vary across HLA loci, with the most associated TCRs seen for DRB1 alleles and the fewest for HLA-C alleles. Assigning TCR associations to individual alleles was difficult when HLA alleles, especially DR and DQ, strongly co-occurred. A further reported finding was that TCR beta sequences accurately predicted the HLA-A and HLA-B alleles for most subjects in the first cohort. This cohort had only TCR beta chains sequenced, and the lack of alpha or paired-chain data limited which features could be detected. A total of fewer than 200 TCR beta chains were listed by the study as associated with cytomegalovirus. A later genetic analysis reported fewer N-insertions in productive TCRs among donors in an Asian-associated ancestry cluster than the roughly 690-donor mean. Most CMV-associated TCR beta chains appeared to be HLA-restricted in a later analysis, and the HLA associations seemed to be driven largely by CMV exposure. A later genetic analysis associated a missense DCLRE1C variant with V-gene and J-gene trimming of TCR beta chains, and an independent cohort replicated the association. Presence/absence analyses assumed roughly uniform sequencing depth across donors, an assumption that may not hold. Because HLA typing was missing for some donors at each locus, association tests included only the typed subset. Three of the identified cytomegalovirus-associated TCR beta chains were confirmed in vitro to be specific for cytomegalovirus antigens. Correlated functional status among segregating V segments might be attributable to linkage disequilibrium, but an unknown experimental factor could not be ruled out. In an earlier analysis of 450 to 750 of the donors, most TCR beta V segments appeared in productive rearrangements about 87% or about 30% of the time, broadly matching IMGT annotations. According to a later analysis, parvovirus B19, influenza, CMV and Epstein-Barr virus appeared linked to several top co-occurrence clusters. In a later analysis, HLA-associated TCR beta chains were found to be more clonally expanded and to have lower generation probabilities than equally common non-associated chains. The earlier analysis of approximately 560 of the donors excluded roughly 16 rarely observed V segments, including chromosome 9 orphons, because counts were too low. It was suggested by the authors that the approach could potentially be generalized to other disease states and immunological phenotypes.

In total, approximately 690 healthy bone marrow donors made up the cohort. At the time of sampling, all cohort members were nominally healthy, though unrecorded immune exposures were likely present. The donor tested CMV seropositive and was one of the 289 seropositive cohort members. A peripheral blood sample was collected from each donor, and TCR beta sequencing was performed on peripheral blood mononuclear cells. The Qiagen DNeasy Blood Extraction Kit was used to extract genomic DNA from the blood cell samples. To prepare the library, the immunoSEQ multiplex PCR assay was applied. The multiplex PCR relied on a mix of 60 forward primers for TCR Vbeta segments and 13 reverse primers for TCR Jbeta segments. The CDR3 region of rearranged TCR beta genes was amplified from genomic DNA with a multiplex PCR assay. The amplified TCR beta libraries were sequenced on the Illumina HiSeq System as 87-base-pair reads. Per the original workflow: Across the roughly 640 repertoires, a later analysis counted around 80 million unique TCR beta chains, roughly 11 million of which were shared by at least two donors. To remove PCR and sequencing errors, raw reads were error-corrected and collapsed into unique sequences using a nearest-neighbor algorithm that merged closely related sequences. Alignment of CDR3 sequences to IMGT reference sequences was used to assign V, D and J gene segments. For a sequence to be retained, a match of at least six nucleotides to both a V gene segment and a J gene segment was required. Rearrangements were classified as productive when the CDR3 lacked stop codons and remained in frame with V and J, and all other rearrangements were classified as non-productive. Following IMGT convention, CDR3 was defined as the stretch from the second conserved V-encoded cysteine to the conserved J-encoded phenylalanine. In an earlier analysis of around 600 of the donors, sequences lacking an unambiguous match to a single V gene segment were excluded. An earlier analysis of 587 of the donors called V segments functional above 56.7% productive rearrangements and segregating when the between-donor standard deviation exceeded 5%. A statistical classification framework was built to diagnose cytomegalovirus status from the catalog of TCR beta chain sequences. V and J gene assignment, in a later analysis, came from comparing TCR nucleotide sequences with IMGT/GENE-DB human TR gene sequences. A later analysis assigned CDR3 sequences and most-parsimonious VDJ recombination scenarios with the TCRdist pipeline. A later analysis defined each TCR beta chain by its CDR3 amino acid sequence plus V-gene family, and excluded reads lacking a unique V-gene family. A later analysis removed 600 or so highly shared, low-generation-probability nucleotide sequences to deal with suspected cross-contamination and a sequencing artifact. A later analysis calculated a clonal expansion index for each public chain from normalized within-repertoire ranks of inferred template counts. Generation probabilities in a later analysis came from a VDJ recombination model fitted to out-of-frame rearrangements, and those results were checked against IGoR. Hypergeometric tests were used in a later analysis to score TCR-TCR, TCR-HLA and TCR-CMV co-occurrence, with a repertoire-size bias correction applied to the TCR pairs. A later analysis estimated false discovery rates by permuting HLA or CMV assignments 20 times. In a later analysis, co-occurring TCRs were grouped using DBSCAN, and TCRdist sequence similarity was added for clustering within HLA-allele-positive subsets. For co-occurrence clustering, repertoires with fewer than 30,000 or more than 120,000 public chains were excluded, along with five repertoires with anomalous nucleotide sharing. Not all clones reach the TCRdb copy of this immuneACCESS table, which keeps in-frame sequences only. Checked studies attribute under half of the gap to unresolved V genes and leave the rest unexplained. V, J and clone size are those of that table, while D and trimming were read from the DNA. This sample has under 150,000 clones in its table, and around four fifths of those were observed once. The ten largest clones take up around 8.1% of the sample.

Sequencing was carried out using PBMCs. The chain is encoded by TRBV6-6 joined to TRBJ1-5; a confident D gene designation cannot be given. This clonotype was obtained from a woman in her forties or fifties in good health and CMV-seropositive. In nucleotide form, the sequence is TGTGCCAGCAGGACACCGGCCAGAGGCAATCAGCCCCAGCATTTT. Its protein reads: CASRTPARGNQPQHF.